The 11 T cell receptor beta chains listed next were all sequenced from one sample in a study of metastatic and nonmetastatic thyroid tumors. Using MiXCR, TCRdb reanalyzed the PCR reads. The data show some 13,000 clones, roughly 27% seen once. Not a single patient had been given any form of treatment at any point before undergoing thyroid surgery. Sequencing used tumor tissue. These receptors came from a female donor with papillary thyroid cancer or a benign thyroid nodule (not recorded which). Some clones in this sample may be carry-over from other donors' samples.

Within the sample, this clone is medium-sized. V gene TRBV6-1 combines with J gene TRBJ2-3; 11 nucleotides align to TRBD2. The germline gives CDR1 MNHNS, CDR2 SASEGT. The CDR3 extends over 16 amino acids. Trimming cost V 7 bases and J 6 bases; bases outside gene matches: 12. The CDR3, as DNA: TGTGCCAGCACTCCCTTTAGCGGGAGGGCCGGGGATACGCAGTATTTT. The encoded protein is CASTPFSGRAGDTQYF.

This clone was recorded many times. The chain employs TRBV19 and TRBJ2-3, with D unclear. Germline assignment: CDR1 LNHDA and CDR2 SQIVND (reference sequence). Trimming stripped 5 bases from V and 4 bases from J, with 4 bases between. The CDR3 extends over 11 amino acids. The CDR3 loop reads CASSESDTQYF. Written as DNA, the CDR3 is TGTGCCAGTAGTGAGTCAGATACGCAGTATTTT.

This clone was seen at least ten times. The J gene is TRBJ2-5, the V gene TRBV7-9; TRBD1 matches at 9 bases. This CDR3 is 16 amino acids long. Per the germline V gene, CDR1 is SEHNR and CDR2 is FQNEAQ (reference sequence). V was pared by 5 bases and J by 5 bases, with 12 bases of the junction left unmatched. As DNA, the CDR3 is TGTGCCAGCAGCCCCCCCGGGACAGGGTGGACGGAGACCCAGTACTTC. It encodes CASSPPGTGWTETQYF.

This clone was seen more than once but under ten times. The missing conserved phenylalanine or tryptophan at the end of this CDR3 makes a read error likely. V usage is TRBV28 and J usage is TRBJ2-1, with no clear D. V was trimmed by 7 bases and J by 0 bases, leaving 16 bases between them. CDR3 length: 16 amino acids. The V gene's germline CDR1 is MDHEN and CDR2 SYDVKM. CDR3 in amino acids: CASIFLGSSSYNEQFL. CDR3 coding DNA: TGTGCCAGCATTTTCCTAGGGTCAAGCTCCTACAATGAGCAGTTCCTC.

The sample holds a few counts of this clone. The CDR3 region is CASSPPGASYEQYF. CDR3 nucleotides: TGCGCCAGCAGCCCTCCGGGCGCCAGCTACGAGCAGTACTTC. This chain joins TRBV5-1 and TRBJ2-7, with D hard to call. Germline loops: CDR1 SGHRS, CDR2 YFSETQ. The germline V and J ends were trimmed by 4 bases and 3 bases, with 14 bases remaining between them. This CDR3 has 14 amino acids.

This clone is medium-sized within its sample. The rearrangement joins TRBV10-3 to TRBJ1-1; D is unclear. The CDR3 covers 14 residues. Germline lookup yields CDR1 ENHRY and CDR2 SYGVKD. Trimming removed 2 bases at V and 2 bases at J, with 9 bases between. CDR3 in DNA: TGTGCCATCAGTGAGCGGACTCCTAACACTGAAGCTTTCTTT. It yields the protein CAISERTPNTEAFF.

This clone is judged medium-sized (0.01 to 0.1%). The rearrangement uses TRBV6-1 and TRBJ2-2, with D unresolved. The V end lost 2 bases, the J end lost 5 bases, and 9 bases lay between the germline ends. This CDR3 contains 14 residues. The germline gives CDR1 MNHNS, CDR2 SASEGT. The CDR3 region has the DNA TGTGCCAGCAGTGAAAACCACGAAACCGGGGAGCTGTTTTTT. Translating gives CASSENHETGELFF.

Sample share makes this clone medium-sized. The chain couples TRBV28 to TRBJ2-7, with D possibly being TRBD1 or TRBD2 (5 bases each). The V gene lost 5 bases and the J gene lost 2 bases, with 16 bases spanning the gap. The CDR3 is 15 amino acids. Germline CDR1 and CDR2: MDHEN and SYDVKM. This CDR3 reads CASSPEPGPPYEQYF. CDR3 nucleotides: TGTGCCAGCAGTCCCGAACCGGGACCACCCTACGAGCAGTACTTC.

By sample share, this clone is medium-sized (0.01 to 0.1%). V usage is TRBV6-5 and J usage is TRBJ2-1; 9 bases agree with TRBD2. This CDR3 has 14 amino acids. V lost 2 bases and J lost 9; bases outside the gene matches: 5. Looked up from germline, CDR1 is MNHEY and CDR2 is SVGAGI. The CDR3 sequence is CASSYGGRVSEQFF. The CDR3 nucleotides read TGTGCCAGCAGTTACGGCGGGAGGGTGAGTGAGCAGTTCTTC.

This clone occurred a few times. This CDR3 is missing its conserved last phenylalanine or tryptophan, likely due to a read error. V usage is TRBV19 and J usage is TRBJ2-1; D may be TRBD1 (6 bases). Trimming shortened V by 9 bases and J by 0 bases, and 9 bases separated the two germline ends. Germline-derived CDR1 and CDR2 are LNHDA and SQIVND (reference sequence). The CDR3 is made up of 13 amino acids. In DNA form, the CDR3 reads TGTGCCAGACGGGACACCTCCTACAATGAGCAGTTCTTA. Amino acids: CARRDTSYNEQFL.

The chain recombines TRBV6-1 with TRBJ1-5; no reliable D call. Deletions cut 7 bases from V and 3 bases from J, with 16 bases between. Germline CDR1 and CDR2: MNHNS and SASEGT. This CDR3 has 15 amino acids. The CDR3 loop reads CASTPPVDLNQPQHF. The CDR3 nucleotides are TGTGCCAGCACCCCCCCGGTCGACCTCAATCAGCCCCAGCATTTT.